Following are 25 T cell receptor beta chains from one sample sequenced in a study of cytomegalovirus exposure and HLA in healthy donors. A multiplex PCR was run with 60 Vbeta primers and 13 Jbeta primers. Only in-frame clones appear in the TCRdb table, and some are missing; sequencing was by immunoSEQ multiplex PCR. The table shows under 200,000 clones, with roughly 80% occurring only once. The sequenced sample consisted of PBMCs. These receptors were collected from a man under 40 in good health and CMV-seronegative.

V usage is TRBV18 and J usage is TRBJ1-1, with D unclear. In germline, CDR1 is KGHSH, CDR2 LQKENI. The CDR3 is 13 amino acids. Deletions cut 2 bases from V and 3 bases from J, with 7 bases between. The CDR3 is CASSPGRDTEAFF. The CDR3 nucleotides are TGTGCCAGCTCACCAGGGCGGGACACTGAAGCTTTCTTT.

This clone was recorded once. The gene calls are TRBV2 and TRBJ2-1, with 11 bases matching TRBD2. The germline V gene has CDR1 SNHLY and CDR2 FYNNEI. This CDR3 has 19 residues. The J segment lost 1 base and the V segment lost 1 base, leaving 9 bases of the junction unmatched. CDR3 residues: CASSEGPSGRPTSYNEQFF. CDR3 bases: TGTGCCAGCAGTGAAGGACCTAGCGGGAGGCCAACGTCCTACAATGAGCAGTTCTTC.

The chain couples TRBV10-3 to TRBJ1-4; maybe TRBD1 (5 bases). Trimming shortened V by 0 bases and J by 8 bases, and 13 bases separated the two germline ends. The CDR3 covers 15 residues. Germline-derived CDR1 and CDR2 are ENHRY and SYGVKD. CDR3 in amino acids: CAISESKGGGEKLFF. In DNA, the CDR3 is TGTGCCATCAGTGAGTCGAAGGGCGGGGGAGAAAAACTGTTTTTT.

The genes are TRBV2 and TRBJ2-3; 15 bases map to TRBD2. The germline CDR1 and CDR2 sequences are SNHLY and FYNNEI. This CDR3 spans 16 amino acids. Unmatched junction bases numbered 12, after V lost 11 bases and J lost 6 bases. The CDR3 sequence is CAQRGTSGGFLDTQYF. CDR3 sequence (DNA): TGTGCCCAACGAGGGACTAGCGGGGGGTTTCTGGATACGCAGTATTTT.

The chain has TRBV9 and TRBJ2-2; 9 bases align to TRBD1. The V and J ends lost 3 bases and 0 bases, in that order; junction bases with no gene match: 6. Germline-derived CDR1 and CDR2 are SGDLS and YYNGEE. The CDR3 covers 17 residues. The CDR3 loop reads CASSDPTGGSNTGELFF. In nucleotides, the CDR3 is TGTGCCAGCAGCGACCCGACAGGGGGATCGAACACCGGGGAGCTGTTTTTT.

This chain joins TRBV6-4 and TRBJ2-7, with 9 bases that match TRBD2. The CDR3 is 15 residues long. The V gene end was trimmed by 5 bases and the J gene end by 2 bases; junction bases not matched to a gene: 7. The germline CDR1 and CDR2 sequences are MRHNA and SNTAGT. Here the CDR3 DNA reads TGTGCCAGCAGTCCGGCGGGAGGGGGGACCTACGAGCAGTACTTC. This gives the protein CASSPAGGGTYEQYF.

The V and J genes are TRBV6-5 and TRBJ1-4; 7 bases fit TRBD1. Germline V gene data show CDR1 as MNHEY and CDR2 as SVGAGI. The CDR3 totals 16 residues. V lost 0 bases to trimming and J lost 4 bases; unmatched junction nucleotides: 5. The DNA for the CDR3 is TGTGCCAGCAGTTACTCGATGGGACAGTTTAATGAAAAACTGTTTTTT. Translating it yields CASSYSMGQFNEKLFF.

The chain is built from TRBV28 and TRBJ1-2; 9 nucleotides line up with TRBD1. The V gene end was trimmed by 1 base and the J gene end by 5 bases; junction bases not matched to a gene: 2. This CDR3 contains 14 residues. Germline assignment: CDR1 MDHEN and CDR2 SYDVKM. The CDR3 region is CASSLSQGAYGYTF. CDR3 DNA sequence: TGTGCCAGCAGTTTATCACAGGGGGCGTATGGCTACACCTTC.

The chain uses TRBV29-1 and TRBJ1-1, with no clear D. This CDR3 is built from 12 residues. With 4 bases removed from V and 5 bases from J, the gap between germline ends came to 11 bases. Germline loops: CDR1 SQVTM, CDR2 ANQGSEA. The CDR3 is CSVAPGGTEAFF. The CDR3 coding sequence is TGCAGCGTTGCCCCGGGAGGAACTGAAGCTTTCTTT. The whole variable domain, filled in from reference TRBV29-1 and TRBJ1-1, reads SAVISQKPSRDICQRGTSLTIQCQVDSQVTMMFWYRQQPGQSLTLIATANQGSEATYESGFVIDKFPISRPNLTFSTLTVSNMSPEDSSIYLCSVAPGGTEAFFGQGTRLTVV.

This clone was recorded once. The CDR3 DNA follows: TGTGCCAGCAGCCAAGTGAAAGACAGGGGCCTCAGGGAAAAACTGTTTTTT. It yields the protein CASSQVKDRGLREKLFF. This rearrangement joins TRBV14 to TRBJ1-4; 8 bases are shared with TRBD1. This CDR3 has 17 amino acids. CDR1 and CDR2 (germline): SGHDN, FVKESK. J was trimmed by 8 bases and V by 1 base; bases with no gene match: 12.

The rearrangement links TRBV5-4 to TRBJ2-3; perhaps TRBD2 as D (7 bases). The V and J ends lost 4 bases and 2 bases respectively, with 14 bases between them. CDR1 and CDR2 from the germline V gene are SGHNT and YYREEE (reference sequence). The CDR3 totals 15 residues. The CDR3 spells CASSRTAGYTDTQYF. In nucleotides, the CDR3 is TGTGCCAGCAGCCGGACAGCGGGGTACACAGATACGCAGTATTTT.

The chain employs TRBV1 and TRBJ2-1; TRBD2, the table's D call, was not compared with the DNA. TRBV1 is a pseudogene locus. This CDR3 is built from 12 residues. The CDR3 DNA sequence: TGCACCAGCAGCCAACCTTACAATGAGCAGTTCTTC. Translating it yields CTSSQPYNEQFF.

This rearrangement joins TRBV9 to TRBJ1-1; perhaps TRBD1 as D (5 bases). Trimming left V 3 bases short and J 1 base short, with 7 bases between. The length of the CDR3 is 13 residues. CDR1 and CDR2 from the germline V gene are SGDLS and YYNGEE. The CDR3 coding sequence is TGTGCCAGCAGCGGGGGCAGGAACACTGAAGCTTTCTTT. Translated, it gives CASSGGRNTEAFF.

V and J are TRBV25-1 and TRBJ2-7; 7 nucleotides align to TRBD2. Germline V gene lookup returns CDR1 MGHDK and CDR2 SYGVNS. Germline trimming cut 0 bases from V and 11 bases from J; bases unmatched to any gene: 4. CDR3 length: 12 amino acids. The chain's CDR3 is CASSEYGGTEYF. The CDR3 DNA reads TGTGCCAGCAGTGAATACGGGGGGACGGAGTACTTC.

The rearrangement joins TRBV6-1 to TRBJ1-6; D may be TRBD1 (6 bases). The CDR3 is 15 residues long. Germline V gene data show CDR1 as MNHNS and CDR2 as SASEGT. Trimming cost V 2 bases and J 5 bases, with 10 bases left between them. CDR3 bases: TGTGCCAGCAGTGAATCAGGGGCCAATAATTCACCCCTCCACTTT. Translating gives CASSESGANNSPLHF.

The genes are TRBV7-2 and TRBJ1-5; D uncertain. V lost 5 bases to trimming and J lost 1 base, with 12 bases between them. This CDR3 has 15 residues. Germline V lookup: CDR1 SGHTA, CDR2 FQGNSA. The CDR3: CASSLLRQSNQPQHF. In DNA, the CDR3 is TGTGCCAGCAGCCTTCTCAGACAAAGCAATCAGCCCCAGCATTTT.

V is TRBV11-3 and J is TRBJ2-1; maybe TRBD2 (6 bases). V lost 5 bases to trimming and J lost 1 base, with 18 bases between them. CDR1 and CDR2 from the germline V gene are SGHNT and YENEEA. This CDR3 spans 17 amino acids. The CDR3 coding sequence is TGTGCCAGCAGCCCAAGACTAGGGGTGCGATCCTACAATGAGCAGTTCTTC. Its translation: CASSPRLGVRSYNEQFF.

This chain uses TRBV7-2 with TRBJ2-5; 8 nucleotides line up with TRBD1. V was clipped by 5 bases and J by 5 bases; unmatched bases: 10. The germline V gene has CDR1 SGHTA and CDR2 FQGNSA. The CDR3 has 15 amino acids. CDR3 loop: CASSPGGQGGETQYF. CDR3 coding DNA: TGTGCCAGCAGCCCGGGCGGACAGGGTGGCGAGACCCAGTACTTC.

This chain joins TRBV28 and TRBJ1-5, with D hard to call. Germline assignment: CDR1 MDHEN and CDR2 SYDVKM. The V gene lost 3 bases and the J gene lost 2 bases, with 8 bases spanning the gap. This CDR3 is 14 amino acids long. CDR3 bases: TGTGCCAGCAGTTTTTGGGCAGGCAATCAGCCCCAGCATTTT. Translated, it gives CASSFWAGNQPQHF.

This clone occurred once. This chain connects TRBV19 to TRBJ2-7, with D possibly matching TRBD1 (6 bases). Germline-derived CDR1 and CDR2 are LNHDA and SQIVND (reference sequence). The V end was cut by 9 bases, the J end by 4 bases, with 13 bases between. The CDR3 totals 12 residues. Written as DNA, the CDR3 is TGTGCCAGCACAGGGAGTACATACGAGCAGTACTTC. Protein sequence: CASTGSTYEQYF.

This sequence joins TRBV5-6 and TRBJ2-7; 8 bases map to TRBD2. From germline, CDR1 is SGHDT and CDR2 YYEEEE. This CDR3 is 12 amino acids long. Trimming removed 4 bases from V and 5 bases from J; junction bases left unmatched: 2. CDR3 sequence (DNA): TGTGCCAGCAGCCGGGAGGGGGACGAGCAGTACTTC. It codes for CASSREGDEQYF.

The chain uses TRBV4-3 and TRBJ1-2; TRBD1 matches 9 bases. Germline V lookup: CDR1 LGHNA, CDR2 YSLEER. The CDR3 has 15 amino acids. V lost 1 base and J lost 7; bases outside the gene matches: 7. CDR3 sequence reads: CASSQVIQGASGYTF. CDR3 in DNA: TGCGCCAGCAGCCAAGTCATACAGGGGGCTAGTGGCTACACCTTC.

Only one count was recorded for this clone. The chain is built from TRBV14 and TRBJ1-2; possibly TRBD1 for D (5 bases). CDR3 length: 16 amino acids. Trimming removed 1 base from V and 7 bases from J, with 19 bases in between. CDR1 SGHDN and CDR2 FVKESK come from the germline V gene. For the CDR3, the DNA is TGTGCCAGCAGCCAAGCTCACCCACAGGTTGGGGCTGGCTACACCTTC. This translates into CASSQAHPQVGAGYTF.

This chain links TRBV27 with TRBJ2-3; 13 bases agree with TRBD2. The CDR3 consists of 18 residues. Germline V gives CDR1 MNHEY, CDR2 SMNVEV (reference sequence). V was clipped by 8 bases and J by 4 bases; unmatched bases: 15. In DNA form, the CDR3 reads TGTGCCAGCCTGACCACTAGCGGGAGGGCCGGAGGTTCAGATACGCAGTATTTT. Protein: CASLTTSGRAGGSDTQYF.

This clone appeared a single time. The V and J genes are TRBV5-8 and TRBJ2-7; possible D gene TRBD2, 6 bases. CDR3 size: 15 residues. V lost 2 bases and J lost 7, with 19 bases in between. Germline CDR1 SGHTS, CDR2 YDEGEE. This CDR3 reads CASSFRGFSSGEQYF. The CDR3 DNA follows: TGTGCCAGCAGCTTCCGGGGGTTTTCCTCGGGGGAGCAGTACTTC. The full variable domain, its missing parts supplied by reference TRBV5-8 and TRBJ2-7, is EAGVTQSPTHLIKTRGQQATLRCSPISGHTSVYWYQQALGLGLQFLLWYDEGEERNRGNFPPRFSGRQFPNYSSELNVNALELEDSALYLCASSFRGFSSGEQYFGPGTRLTVT.